A selection of T cell receptor beta chains follows, all from one sample in a study of T cells in tumors after PD-1 blockade. This table comes from immunoSEQ multiplex PCR, and its TCRdb copy is limited to in-frame clones, with some not included. This repertoire shows 30,000 to 35,000 clones, 73% found once; its top ten account for less than 50%. Sample: PBMCs, taken after anti-PD-1 treatment. The receptors here all came from a human donor with basal cell carcinoma. CDR3s include the opening cysteine and the closing phenylalanine or tryptophan. Fields, in order: CDR3 protein, CDR3 DNA, V gene, clone size, J gene, D gene, CDR3 length. D genes are given only for firm matches. Expanded clones are given a class, and other clones once, few, many or no size at all.

CDR3aa: CATSFLPKDGQPQHF
CDR3nt: TGTGCCACCAGCTTTCTCCCGAAGGACGGTCAGCCCCAGCATTTT
v_gene: TRBV15
abundance: NA
j_gene: TRBJ1-5
d_gene: NA
len: 15

CDR3aa: CASGPGQGRSNEQFF
CDR3nt: TGTGCCAGCGGCCCGGGACAGGGGCGGTCCAATGAGCAGTTCTTC
v_gene: TRBV6-5
abundance: NA
j_gene: TRBJ2-1
d_gene: TRBD1
len: 15

CDR3aa: CASKASGGNTIYF
CDR3nt: TGTGCCAGCAAGGCTAGTGGCGGAAACACCATATATTTT
v_gene: TRBV6-5
abundance: few
j_gene: TRBJ1-3
d_gene: NA
len: 13

CDR3aa: CASSLANNYGYTF
CDR3nt: TGTGCCAGCAGCTTAGCGAATAACTATGGCTACACCTTC
v_gene: TRBV7-2
abundance: NA
j_gene: TRBJ1-2
d_gene: NA
len: 13

CDR3aa: CASSGGGRGQETQYF
CDR3nt: TGTGCCAGCAGCGGGGGTGGCAGGGGCCAAGAGACCCAGTACTTC
v_gene: TRBV7-9
abundance: NA
j_gene: TRBJ2-5
d_gene: NA
len: 15

CDR3aa: CASGGNSPLHF
CDR3nt: TGTGCCAGCGGAGGAAATTCACCCCTCCACTTT
v_gene: TRBV3-1/TRBV3-2
abundance: NA
j_gene: TRBJ1-6
d_gene: NA
len: 11

CDR3aa: CASRGFGETQYF
CDR3nt: TGTGCCAGCAGGGGGTTTGGAGAGACCCAGTACTTC
v_gene: TRBV5-5
abundance: few
j_gene: TRBJ2-5
d_gene: NA
len: 12

CDR3aa: CASSFGQGIEKLFF
CDR3nt: TGCGCCAGCAGCTTCGGACAGGGGATCGAAAAACTGTTTTTT
v_gene: TRBV5-1
abundance: few
j_gene: TRBJ1-4
d_gene: TRBD1
len: 14

CDR3aa: CASSQQSVRQPQHF
CDR3nt: TGTGCCAGCAGCCAACAGTCGGTCCGGCAGCCCCAGCATTTT
v_gene: TRBV6-2/TRBV6-3
abundance: NA
j_gene: TRBJ1-5
d_gene: NA
len: 14

CDR3aa: CASSLFLNTEAFF
CDR3nt: TGTGCCAGCAGCTTATTTCTGAACACTGAAGCTTTCTTT
v_gene: TRBV7-3
abundance: few
j_gene: TRBJ1-1
d_gene: NA
len: 13

CDR3aa: CASIPRAHKEGYTF
CDR3nt: TGTGCCAGCATCCCCCGGGCCCATAAGGAAGGCTACACCTTC
v_gene: TRBV6-5
abundance: NA
j_gene: TRBJ1-2
d_gene: NA
len: 14

CDR3aa: CASSEGYTQYF
CDR3nt: TGTGCCAGCAGTGAGGGCTATACGCAGTATTTT
v_gene: TRBV2
abundance: NA
j_gene: TRBJ2-3
d_gene: NA
len: 11

CDR3aa: CASSPRGGLETQYF
CDR3nt: TGTGCCAGCAGCCCCAGGGGGGGCTTGGAGACCCAGTACTTC
v_gene: TRBV7-3
abundance: NA
j_gene: TRBJ2-5
d_gene: NA
len: 14

CDR3aa: CASSAGGRESEAFF
CDR3nt: TGTGCCAGCAGTGCGGGAGGGAGGGAATCTGAAGCTTTCTTT
v_gene: TRBV28
abundance: NA
j_gene: TRBJ1-1
d_gene: NA
len: 14

CDR3aa: CASSQHNRVDYGYTF
CDR3nt: TGCGCCAGCAGCCAGCATAACAGGGTTGACTATGGCTACACCTTC
v_gene: TRBV4-3
abundance: once
j_gene: TRBJ1-2
d_gene: NA
len: 15

CDR3aa: CASSIGYQPQHF
CDR3nt: TGTGCCAGTAGTATAGGGTATCAGCCCCAGCATTTT
v_gene: TRBV19
abundance: NA
j_gene: TRBJ1-5
d_gene: NA
len: 12

CDR3aa: CASSLGGAKNIQYF
CDR3nt: TGCGCCAGCAGCTTGGGTGGGGCCAAAAACATTCAGTACTTC
v_gene: TRBV5-1
abundance: NA
j_gene: TRBJ2-4
d_gene: NA
len: 14

CDR3aa: CASSLTGKGATEAFF
CDR3nt: TGTGCCAGCAGCTTGACCGGGAAGGGGGCGACTGAAGCTTTCTTT
v_gene: TRBV7-3
abundance: once
j_gene: TRBJ1-1
d_gene: TRBD1
len: 15

CDR3aa: CASSISESYGYTF
CDR3nt: TGTGCCAGTAGTATATCAGAGTCTTATGGCTACACCTTC
v_gene: TRBV19
abundance: NA
j_gene: TRBJ1-2
d_gene: NA
len: 13

CDR3aa: CASGTPWATDTQYF
CDR3nt: TGTGCCAGTGGGACTCCCTGGGCCACAGATACGCAGTATTTT
v_gene: TRBV6-5
abundance: once
j_gene: TRBJ2-3
d_gene: NA
len: 14

CDR3aa: CASSLGGGSTDTQYF
CDR3nt: TGTGCCAGCAGCTTGGGGGGCGGGAGCACAGATACGCAGTATTTT
v_gene: TRBV5-4
abundance: NA
j_gene: TRBJ2-3
d_gene: NA
len: 15

CDR3aa: CASSVSFARNEQFF
CDR3nt: TGTGCCAGCAGTGTTTCGTTTGCCCGCAATGAGCAGTTCTTC
v_gene: TRBV25-1
abundance: NA
j_gene: TRBJ2-1
d_gene: NA
len: 14

CDR3aa: CASSYLTSGLSEQYF
CDR3nt: TGTGCCAGCAGTTACTTAACTAGCGGCTTATCGGAGCAGTACTTC
v_gene: TRBV6-2/TRBV6-3
abundance: NA
j_gene: TRBJ2-7
d_gene: TRBD2
len: 15

CDR3aa: CASSPVDSPLHF
CDR3nt: TGTGCCAGCTCACCGGTCGACTCACCCCTCCACTTT
v_gene: TRBV18
abundance: NA
j_gene: TRBJ1-6
d_gene: NA
len: 12

CDR3aa: CASSPLDRAEQYF
CDR3nt: TGTGCCAGCAGCCCGCTGGACAGGGCGGAGCAGTACTTC
v_gene: TRBV11-3
abundance: once
j_gene: TRBJ2-7
d_gene: TRBD1
len: 13

CDR3aa: CASSSGQNQNTEAFF
CDR3nt: TGCGCCAGCAGCTCCGGACAGAACCAAAACACTGAAGCTTTCTTT
v_gene: TRBV5-1
abundance: few
j_gene: TRBJ1-1
d_gene: NA
len: 15

CDR3aa: CASSHRGRGASYEQYF
CDR3nt: TGCGCCAGCAGTCATCGGGGCAGGGGAGCCTCCTACGAGCAGTACTTC
v_gene: TRBV23-1
abundance: NA
j_gene: TRBJ2-7
d_gene: NA
len: 16

CDR3aa: CATSSSNNSPLHF
CDR3nt: TGTGCCACCAGCAGTTCAAATAATTCACCCCTCCACTTT
v_gene: TRBV15
abundance: NA
j_gene: TRBJ1-6
d_gene: NA
len: 13

CDR3aa: CSVKTSGIYNEQFF
CDR3nt: TGCAGCGTTAAGACTAGCGGGATTTACAATGAGCAGTTCTTC
v_gene: TRBV29-1
abundance: NA
j_gene: TRBJ2-1
d_gene: TRBD2
len: 14

CDR3aa: CASSSTRSSYNEQFF
CDR3nt: TGTGCCAGCAGTTCGACACGTAGCTCCTACAATGAGCAGTTCTTC
v_gene: TRBV28
abundance: once
j_gene: TRBJ2-1
d_gene: NA
len: 15

CDR3aa: CASSRVLATNEKLFF
CDR3nt: TGTGCCAGCAGCCGTGTCCTTGCAACTAATGAAAAACTGTTTTTT
v_gene: TRBV6-5
abundance: NA
j_gene: TRBJ1-4
d_gene: NA
len: 15

CDR3aa: CASSANPGQGARGYTF
CDR3nt: TGCGCCAGCAGCGCCAACCCCGGACAGGGGGCAAGGGGCTACACCTTC
v_gene: TRBV5-1
abundance: NA
j_gene: TRBJ1-2
d_gene: TRBD1
len: 16

CDR3aa: CASSLEPAGGLYNEQFF
CDR3nt: TGCGCCAGCAGCTTGGAGCCAGCGGGGGGTCTCTACAATGAGCAGTTCTTC
v_gene: TRBV5-1
abundance: NA
j_gene: TRBJ2-1
d_gene: TRBD2
len: 17

CDR3aa: CASSFGSPSTDTQYF
CDR3nt: TGCGCCAGCAGCTTCGGTAGCCCTAGCACAGATACGCAGTATTTT
v_gene: TRBV5-1
abundance: NA
j_gene: TRBJ2-3
d_gene: NA
len: 15

CDR3aa: CASSPGVGTGELFF
CDR3nt: TGTGCCAGTAGTCCGGGGGTTGGCACCGGGGAGCTGTTTTTT
v_gene: TRBV19
abundance: NA
j_gene: TRBJ2-2
d_gene: NA
len: 14

CDR3aa: CASSYPASDYEQYF
CDR3nt: TGTGCCAGCAGTTACCCGGCTAGCGACTACGAGCAGTACTTC
v_gene: TRBV6-2/TRBV6-3
abundance: NA
j_gene: TRBJ2-7
d_gene: NA
len: 14

CDR3aa: CASTDGPRSHTEAFF
CDR3nt: TGTGCCAGCACTGACGGGCCGAGGAGCCACACTGAAGCTTTCTTT
v_gene: TRBV5-5
abundance: NA
j_gene: TRBJ1-1
d_gene: NA
len: 15

CDR3aa: CASSAMDTDTQYF
CDR3nt: TGTGCCAGCAGCGCTATGGACACAGATACGCAGTATTTT
v_gene: TRBV28
abundance: NA
j_gene: TRBJ2-3
d_gene: NA
len: 13

CDR3aa: CASKAIDREQYF
CDR3nt: TGTGCCAGCAAAGCGATTGACCGGGAGCAGTACTTC
v_gene: TRBV2
abundance: NA
j_gene: TRBJ2-7
d_gene: NA
len: 12

CDR3aa: CASSPLNINNEQFF
CDR3nt: TGTGCCAGCTCACCCCTTAATATCAACAATGAGCAGTTCTTC
v_gene: TRBV18
abundance: NA
j_gene: TRBJ2-1
d_gene: NA
len: 14

CDR3aa: CASSLNTEAFF
CDR3nt: TGTGCCAGCAGCTTGAACACTGAAGCTTTCTTT
v_gene: TRBV5-4
abundance: NA
j_gene: TRBJ1-1
d_gene: NA
len: 11

CDR3aa: CAWSAQETQYF
CDR3nt: TGTGCCTGGAGTGCCCAAGAGACCCAGTACTTC
v_gene: TRBV30
abundance: NA
j_gene: TRBJ2-5
d_gene: NA
len: 11

CDR3aa: CASSLERPGTDTQYF
CDR3nt: TGCGCCAGCAGCTTGGAGAGGCCGGGGACAGATACGCAGTATTTT
v_gene: TRBV5-1
abundance: NA
j_gene: TRBJ2-3
d_gene: NA
len: 15

CDR3aa: CASRISGTSGNEQFF
CDR3nt: TGTGCCAGCAGGATATCCGGGACTAGCGGGAATGAGCAGTTCTTC
v_gene: TRBV27
abundance: NA
j_gene: TRBJ2-1
d_gene: TRBD2
len: 15

CDR3aa: CASRGRGLDGYTF
CDR3nt: TGTGCCAGCAGGGGCAGGGGGCTGGATGGCTACACCTTC
v_gene: TRBV7-2
abundance: NA
j_gene: TRBJ1-2
d_gene: TRBD1
len: 13

CDR3aa: CASSPLGQGRYGYTF
CDR3nt: TGCGCCAGCAGCCCGTTGGGACAGGGAAGGTATGGCTACACCTTC
v_gene: TRBV4-3
abundance: NA
j_gene: TRBJ1-2
d_gene: TRBD1
len: 15

CDR3aa: CASSPWEGHTEAFF
CDR3nt: TGTGCCAGCAGCCCTTGGGAGGGGCACACTGAAGCTTTCTTT
v_gene: TRBV7-3
abundance: NA
j_gene: TRBJ1-1
d_gene: NA
len: 14

CDR3aa: CASSIQGLAGVREQFF
CDR3nt: TGTGCCAGCAGTATCCAAGGACTAGCGGGAGTGCGCGAGCAGTTCTTC
v_gene: TRBV28
abundance: NA
j_gene: TRBJ2-1
d_gene: TRBD2
len: 16

CDR3aa: CASRFTGYADTQYF
CDR3nt: TGCGCCAGCCGTTTTACAGGGTACGCAGATACGCAGTATTTT
v_gene: TRBV5-1
abundance: NA
j_gene: TRBJ2-3
d_gene: NA
len: 14

CDR3aa: CAIAPGRSTEAFF
CDR3nt: TGTGCCATTGCCCCGGGACGGTCCACTGAAGCTTTCTTT
v_gene: TRBV10-3
abundance: NA
j_gene: TRBJ1-1
d_gene: NA
len: 13

CDR3aa: CASKTSGGYGDTQYF
CDR3nt: TGTGCCAGCAAGACTAGCGGGGGGTATGGAGATACGCAGTATTTT
v_gene: TRBV19
abundance: NA
j_gene: TRBJ2-3
d_gene: TRBD2
len: 15

CDR3aa: CASSFRDYLSYEQYF
CDR3nt: TGTGCCAGCAGTTTTCGGGACTATCTCTCCTACGAGCAGTACTTC
v_gene: TRBV5-6
abundance: NA
j_gene: TRBJ2-7
d_gene: TRBD2
len: 15

CDR3aa: CASSSLQGAPRPQHF
CDR3nt: TGTGCCAGCAGTTCCCTCCAGGGGGCGCCGCGGCCCCAGCATTTT
v_gene: TRBV6-2/TRBV6-3
abundance: NA
j_gene: TRBJ1-5
d_gene: TRBD1
len: 15

CDR3aa: CAISGTVDTGELFF
CDR3nt: TGTGCCATCTCCGGGACAGTCGACACCGGGGAGCTGTTTTTT
v_gene: TRBV10-3
abundance: NA
j_gene: TRBJ2-2
d_gene: TRBD1
len: 14

CDR3aa: CASSQSTYASSGANVLTF
CDR3nt: TGTGCCAGCAGCCAATCTACGTACGCCAGCTCTGGGGCCAACGTCCTGACTTTC
v_gene: TRBV3-1/TRBV3-2
abundance: NA
j_gene: TRBJ2-6
d_gene: NA
len: 18

CDR3aa: CASTARGIPDTQYF
CDR3nt: TGTGCCAGCACGGCTAGGGGGATCCCAGATACGCAGTATTTT
v_gene: TRBV6-5
abundance: NA
j_gene: TRBJ2-3
d_gene: NA
len: 14

CDR3aa: CASRLEATRRTEAFF
CDR3nt: TGTGCCAGCAGGCTGGAGGCGACAAGGAGGACTGAAGCTTTCTTT
v_gene: TRBV7-2
abundance: few
j_gene: TRBJ1-1
d_gene: NA
len: 15

CDR3aa: CATSYSAEQYF
CDR3nt: TGTGCCACCTCATACAGCGCCGAGCAGTACTTC
v_gene: TRBV19
abundance: NA
j_gene: TRBJ2-7
d_gene: NA
len: 11